This section outlines one TCR beta chain sequence together with its context. Its antigen is unidentified. This entry is derived from a study of T cells in Graves' hyperthyroidism and ophthalmopathy. The study, taken as a whole, reports: The majority of expanded thyroid clonotypes above 0.001 also appeared in blood. Separation of ophthalmopathy from stable hyperthyroidism was achieved by a 13 V-J model.

The V segment lost 3 bases and the J segment 6 bases; nucleotides outside the gene matches: 10. This CDR3 contains 16 residues. Amplification of TCR beta CDR3 regions used RNA as the template. An initial round of RT-PCR targeting the TCR CDR3 relied on the HTBI primer set. TCRdb independently ran MiXCR on the multiplex PCR reads; one entry per CDR3 protein. This table has around 420,000 distinct CDR3 sequences, roughly 13% appearing once. Over 18 months, lack of ophthalmopathy progression marked Graves' hyperthyroidism as stable. This sample holds PBMCs from approximately 10 ml fresh peripheral blood.

The sequence was obtained from a young woman with Graves' hyperthyroidism. The source material was blood. This chain connects TRBV12-3 or TRBV12-4 to TRBJ2-3, with TRBD2 matching over 9 bases. This CDR3 reads CASSLSTSGRRDTQYF. The CDR3 DNA sequence: TGTGCCAGCAGTTTGTCGACTAGCGGACGGCGGGATACGCAGTATTTT.